These T cell receptor beta chains were read from a single sample in a study of OX40 agonist ivuxolimab in advanced cancers. Some clones are missing from TCRdb's copy, which holds only in-frame ones; the method was immunoSEQ multiplex PCR. The sample has about 50,000 clones; around 87% are singletons. Sequenced here: CD4+ or CD8+ T cells sorted from blood, sampled in a trial of the OX40 agonist ivuxolimab. These TCRs come from an adult with an advanced solid tumor such as melanoma, head and neck, liver or kidney cancer. CDR3s include the opening cysteine and the closing phenylalanine or tryptophan. D genes are given only for firm matches. Some rows mark clone size as missing; the rest say once, few, many or name a class of expanded clone.

j_call	d_call	clone_size	v_call	cdr3_aa	cdr3_nt
TRBJ2-5	NA	NA	TRBV2	CASSRDSEETQYF	TGTGCCAGCAGTCGTGACTCGGAAGAGACCCAGTACTTC
TRBJ2-1	TRBD1	NA	TRBV5-6	CASSRTGVDNEQFF	TGTGCCAGCAGCCGAACAGGGGTGGACAATGAGCAGTTCTTC
TRBJ2-3	TRBD2	NA	TRBV5-1	CASSLTSGSTDTQYF	TGCGCCAGCAGCTTGACTAGCGGGAGCACAGATACGCAGTATTTT
TRBJ2-4	TRBD1	NA	TRBV4-3	CASSPTRGTLAKNIQYF	TGCGCCAGCAGCCCCACCAGGGGGACCTTGGCCAAAAACATTCAGTACTTC
TRBJ2-7	NA	NA	TRBV9	CASSVEGDLPYEQYF	TGTGCCAGCAGCGTAGAAGGGGACCTTCCCTACGAGCAGTACTTC
TRBJ1-1	NA	NA	TRBV11-1	CASSRSNTEAFF	TGTGCCAGCAGCCGAAGTAACACTGAAGCTTTCTTT
TRBJ1-2	NA	NA	TRBV19	CASNTLYGYTF	TGTGCCAGTAACACGCTCTATGGCTACACCTTC
TRBJ2-6	NA	once	TRBV7-3	CASSVLTF	TGTGCCAGCAGCGTCCTGACTTTC
TRBJ2-1	NA	NA	TRBV15	CATSSFAGIYFNEQFF	TGTGCCACCAGCAGTTTCGCGGGAATATATTTCAATGAGCAGTTCTTC
TRBJ2-7	TRBD1	once	TRBV19	CASRGQGGRYEQYF	TGTGCCAGTAGGGGACAGGGGGGACGCTACGAGCAGTACTTC
TRBJ1-3	NA	NA	TRBV19	CASSIISSGNTIYF	TGTGCCAGTAGTATCATCAGCTCTGGAAACACCATATATTTT
TRBJ1-4	NA	NA	TRBV25-1	CASSPRRATNEKLFF	TGTGCCAGCAGTCCCCGGCGGGCAACTAATGAAAAACTGTTTTTT
TRBJ1-2	NA	NA	TRBV19	CASSTDSTRHYGYTF	TGTGCCAGTAGTACGGACAGCACTAGGCACTATGGCTACACCTTC
TRBJ2-1	NA	NA	TRBV18	CASSPPSLDPRNNEQFF	TGTGCCAGCTCACCACCGTCCCTCGATCCACGGAACAATGAGCAGTTCTTC
TRBJ2-7	NA	NA	TRBV18	CASSPRQSSYEQYF	TGTGCCAGCTCACCACGGCAGAGCTCCTACGAGCAGTACTTC
TRBJ2-7	TRBD2	few	TRBV5-1	CASRPGGGSYEQYF	TGCGCCAGCAGACCGGGCGGCGGGAGTTACGAGCAGTACTTC
TRBJ2-3	NA	NA	TRBV27	CASSLKGWDTQYF	TGTGCCAGCAGTTTAAAGGGGTGGGATACGCAGTATTTT
TRBJ1-5	NA	NA	TRBV11-2	CASSLVGGDSNQPQHF	TGTGCCAGCAGCTTAGTAGGGGGGGATAGCAATCAGCCCCAGCATTTT
TRBJ2-2	NA	NA	TRBV2	CASLRFPGANTGELFF	TGTGCCAGCCTTAGGTTCCCGGGGGCGAACACCGGGGAGCTGTTTTTT
TRBJ1-1	NA	once	TRBV6-6	CASSPPGFMNTEAFF	TGTGCCAGCAGTCCCCCGGGATTTATGAACACTGAAGCTTTCTTT
TRBJ1-1	NA	once	TRBV5-6	CASSLGGLQNTEAFF	TGTGCCAGCAGCTTGGGGGGGCTCCAGAACACTGAAGCTTTCTTT
TRBJ2-7	NA	NA	TRBV18	CASSPYGPRDHEQYF	TGTGCCAGCTCACCATATGGCCCCCGGGACCACGAGCAGTACTTC
TRBJ2-1	TRBD2	NA	TRBV5-4	CASSLGGAGGLFNEQFF	TGTGCCAGCAGCTTGGGGGGAGCGGGGGGTTTGTTCAATGAGCAGTTCTTC
TRBJ2-1	TRBD1	NA	TRBV27	CASTPPTGTGGNEQFF	TGTGCCAGCACCCCGCCAACCGGGACAGGGGGCAATGAGCAGTTCTTC
TRBJ2-2	TRBD2	NA	TRBV6-6	CASRGTSGSGELFF	TGTGCCAGCAGAGGGACTAGCGGGTCCGGGGAGCTGTTTTTT
TRBJ1-6	NA	NA	TRBV5-6	CASSLAQGAYNSPLHF	TGTGCCAGCAGCTTAGCCCAGGGCGCCTATAATTCACCCCTCCACTTT